This TCR beta chain appears in the sequencing data of a study of T cells expressing NK-cell markers. TCRdb reprocessed the 5' RACE reads and keeps a single row for each CDR3 protein, giving no DNA. The sample data list approximately 22,000 distinct CDR3 sequences. Germline CDR1 is LGHNA and CDR2 is YNFKEQ. CDR3 length equals 14 residues. The sample comprised blood T cells: a sorted CD56 or NKG2C T cell subset, CD4+ or CD8+ T cells, or bulk PBMC T cells (not recorded which). The chain has TRBV4-2 and TRBJ1-4; the TCRdb D gene call, TRBD1, has no DNA to confirm it. The source is a man aged 18-75 years in good health. CDR3 sequence reads: CASSQVGGSRKLFF.